This T cell receptor beta chain was found in a study of T cell changes during pregnancy in multiple sclerosis. The assay was immunoSEQ multiplex PCR, and TCRdb's table has in-frame clones only and misses some. The sample yields approximately 90,000 clones, roughly nine tenths seen once. Germline CDR1 and CDR2: SEHNR and FQNEAQ (reference sequence). Trimming pared 7 bases from V and 0 bases from J, leaving 15 bases between. The CDR3 length is 15 residues. This material consisted of peripheral blood, taken after pregnancy. This receptor was taken from a female donor in good health, enrolled as a control in a pregnancy study. The chain joins TRBV7-9 to TRBJ1-1; maybe TRBD1 (5 bases). Written as DNA, the CDR3 is TGTGCCAGCATCTCGGGGGGGGTGATGAACACTGAAGCTTTCTTT. It specifies CASISGGVMNTEAFF.